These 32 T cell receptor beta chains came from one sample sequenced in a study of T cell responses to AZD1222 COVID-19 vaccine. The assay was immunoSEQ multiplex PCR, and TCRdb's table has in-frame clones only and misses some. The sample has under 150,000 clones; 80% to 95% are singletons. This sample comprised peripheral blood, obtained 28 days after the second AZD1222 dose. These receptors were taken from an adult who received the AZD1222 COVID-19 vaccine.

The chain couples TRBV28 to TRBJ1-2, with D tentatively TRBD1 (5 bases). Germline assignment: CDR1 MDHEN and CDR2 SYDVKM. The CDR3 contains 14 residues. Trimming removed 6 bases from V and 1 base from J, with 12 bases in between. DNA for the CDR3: TGTGCCAGCAGGTCGTCAGGGAGTAACTATGGCTACACCTTC. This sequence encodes CASRSSGSNYGYTF.

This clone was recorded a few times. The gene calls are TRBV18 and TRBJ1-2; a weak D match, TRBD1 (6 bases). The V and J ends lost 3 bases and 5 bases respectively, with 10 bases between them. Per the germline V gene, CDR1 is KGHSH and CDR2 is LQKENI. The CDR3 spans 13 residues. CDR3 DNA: TGTGCCAGCTCACCGAGAGGGGGATATGGCTACACCTTC. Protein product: CASSPRGGYGYTF. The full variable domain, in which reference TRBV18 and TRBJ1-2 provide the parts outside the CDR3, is NAGVMQNPRHLVRRRGQEARLRCSPMKGHSHVYWYRQLPEEGLKFMVYLQKENIIDESGMPKERFSAEFPKEGPSILRIQQVVRGDSAAYFCASSPRGGYGYTFGSGTRLTVV.

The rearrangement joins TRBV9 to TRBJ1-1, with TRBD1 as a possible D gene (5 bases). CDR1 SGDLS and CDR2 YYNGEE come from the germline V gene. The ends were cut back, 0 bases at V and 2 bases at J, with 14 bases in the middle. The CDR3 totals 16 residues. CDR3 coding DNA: TGTGCCAGCAGCGTAGGGAGGGGCGCCTTAAACACTGAAGCTTTCTTT. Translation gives CASSVGRGALNTEAFF.

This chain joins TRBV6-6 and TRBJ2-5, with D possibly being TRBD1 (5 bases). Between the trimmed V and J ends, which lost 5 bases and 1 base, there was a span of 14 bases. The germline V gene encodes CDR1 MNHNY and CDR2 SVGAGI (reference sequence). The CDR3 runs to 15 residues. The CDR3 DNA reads TGTGCCAGCAGTCTTGAAGCAGGGATCCAAGAGACCCAGTACTTC. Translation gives CASSLEAGIQETQYF.

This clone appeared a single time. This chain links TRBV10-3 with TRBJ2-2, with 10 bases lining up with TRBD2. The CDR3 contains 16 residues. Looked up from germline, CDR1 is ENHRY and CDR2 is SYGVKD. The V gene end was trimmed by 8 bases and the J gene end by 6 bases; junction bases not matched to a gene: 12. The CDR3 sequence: CAIPNGASGSSGELFF. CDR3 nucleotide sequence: TGTGCCATCCCCAACGGGGCTAGCGGGAGCTCCGGGGAGCTGTTTTTT.

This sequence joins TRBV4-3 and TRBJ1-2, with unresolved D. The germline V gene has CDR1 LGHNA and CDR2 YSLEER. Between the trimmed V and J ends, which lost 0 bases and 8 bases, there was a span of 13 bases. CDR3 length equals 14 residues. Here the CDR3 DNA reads TGCGCCAGCAGCCAAGATAATCCAGGTCGGGGCTACACCTTC. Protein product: CASSQDNPGRGYTF.

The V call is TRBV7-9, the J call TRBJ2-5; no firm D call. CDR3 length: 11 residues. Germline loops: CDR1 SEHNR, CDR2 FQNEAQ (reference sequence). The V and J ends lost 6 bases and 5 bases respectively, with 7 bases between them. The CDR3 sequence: CASSEGETQYF. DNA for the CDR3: TGTGCCAGCAGTGAAGGGGAGACCCAGTACTTC.

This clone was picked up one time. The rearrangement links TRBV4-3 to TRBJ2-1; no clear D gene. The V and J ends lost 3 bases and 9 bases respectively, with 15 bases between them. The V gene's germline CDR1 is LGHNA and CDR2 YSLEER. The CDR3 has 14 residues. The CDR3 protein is CASSQSVDGLEQFF. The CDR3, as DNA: TGCGCCAGCAGCCAGTCAGTGGACGGGCTTGAGCAGTTCTTC.

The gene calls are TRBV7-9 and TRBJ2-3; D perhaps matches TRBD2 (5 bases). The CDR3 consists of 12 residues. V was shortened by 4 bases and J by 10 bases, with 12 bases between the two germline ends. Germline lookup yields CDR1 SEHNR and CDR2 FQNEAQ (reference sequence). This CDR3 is CASSSTGEPQYF. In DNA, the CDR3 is TGTGCCAGCAGCTCGACCGGGGAGCCGCAGTATTTT.

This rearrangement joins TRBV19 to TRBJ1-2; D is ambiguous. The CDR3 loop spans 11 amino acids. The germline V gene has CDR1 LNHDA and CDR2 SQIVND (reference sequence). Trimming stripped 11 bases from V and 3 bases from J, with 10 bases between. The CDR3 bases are TGTGCCCTTGAGTCGTACTATGGCTACACCTTC. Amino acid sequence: CALESYYGYTF.

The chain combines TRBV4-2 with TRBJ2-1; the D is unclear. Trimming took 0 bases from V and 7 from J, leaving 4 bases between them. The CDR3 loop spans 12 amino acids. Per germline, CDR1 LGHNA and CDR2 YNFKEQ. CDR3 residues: CASSQERNEQFF. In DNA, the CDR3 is TGTGCCAGCAGCCAAGAAAGAAATGAGCAGTTCTTC.

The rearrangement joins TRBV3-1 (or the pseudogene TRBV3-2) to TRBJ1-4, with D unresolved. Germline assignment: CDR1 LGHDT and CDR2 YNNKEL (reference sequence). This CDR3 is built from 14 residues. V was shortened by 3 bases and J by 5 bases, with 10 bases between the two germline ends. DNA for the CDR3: TGTGCCAGCAGCCATGGGTATCAAAATGAAAAACTGTTTTTT. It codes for CASSHGYQNEKLFF.

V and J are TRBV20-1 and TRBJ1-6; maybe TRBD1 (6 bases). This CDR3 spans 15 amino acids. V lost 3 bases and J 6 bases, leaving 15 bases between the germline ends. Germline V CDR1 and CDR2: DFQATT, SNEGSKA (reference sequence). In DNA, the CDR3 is TGCAGTGCTAGTCCTACAGGGATCGCTAATTCACCCCTCCACTTT. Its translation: CSASPTGIANSPLHF.

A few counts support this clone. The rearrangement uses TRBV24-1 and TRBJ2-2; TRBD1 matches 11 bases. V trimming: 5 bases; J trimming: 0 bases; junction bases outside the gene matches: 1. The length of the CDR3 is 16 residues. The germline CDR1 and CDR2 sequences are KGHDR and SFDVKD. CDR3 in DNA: TGTGCCACCAGTGGGGGACAGGGGGCGAACACCGGGGAGCTGTTTTTT. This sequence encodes CATSGGQGANTGELFF.

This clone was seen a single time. In DNA, the CDR3 is TGTGCCAGTTCCCGGGACAGGGAATCTGGAAACACCATATATTTT. This gives the protein CASSRDRESGNTIYF. This chain connects TRBV19 to TRBJ1-3; 9 bases align to TRBD1. The germline gives CDR1 LNHDA, CDR2 SQIVND (reference sequence). This CDR3 has 15 residues. The ends lost 8 bases at V and 1 base at J; junction bases unmatched: 6.

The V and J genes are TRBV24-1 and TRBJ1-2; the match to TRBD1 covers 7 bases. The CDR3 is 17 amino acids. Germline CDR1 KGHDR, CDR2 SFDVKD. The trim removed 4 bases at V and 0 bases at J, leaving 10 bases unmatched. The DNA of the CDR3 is TGTGCCACCAGTGACCCGGCAACAGGGGCTTCTAACTATGGCTACACCTTC. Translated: CATSDPATGASNYGYTF.

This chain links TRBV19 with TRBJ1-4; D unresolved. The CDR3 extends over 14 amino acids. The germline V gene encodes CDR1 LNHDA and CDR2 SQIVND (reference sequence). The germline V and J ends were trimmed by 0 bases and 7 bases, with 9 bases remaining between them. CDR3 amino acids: CASSIEAEGEKLFF. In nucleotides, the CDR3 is TGTGCCAGTAGTATAGAGGCGGAGGGTGAAAAACTGTTTTTT.

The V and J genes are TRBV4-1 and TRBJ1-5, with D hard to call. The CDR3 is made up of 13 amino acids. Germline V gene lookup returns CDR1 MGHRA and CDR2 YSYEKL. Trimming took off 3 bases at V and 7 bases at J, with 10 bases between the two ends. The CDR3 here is CASSHQSGQPQHF. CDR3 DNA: TGCGCCAGCAGCCACCAGTCAGGACAGCCCCAGCATTTT.

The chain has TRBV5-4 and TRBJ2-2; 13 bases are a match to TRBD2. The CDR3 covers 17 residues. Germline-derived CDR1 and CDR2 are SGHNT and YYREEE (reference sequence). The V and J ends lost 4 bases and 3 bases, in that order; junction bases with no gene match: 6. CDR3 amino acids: CASSPGTSGTYTGELFF. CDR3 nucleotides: TGTGCCAGCAGCCCAGGGACTAGCGGGACGTACACCGGGGAGCTGTTTTTT.

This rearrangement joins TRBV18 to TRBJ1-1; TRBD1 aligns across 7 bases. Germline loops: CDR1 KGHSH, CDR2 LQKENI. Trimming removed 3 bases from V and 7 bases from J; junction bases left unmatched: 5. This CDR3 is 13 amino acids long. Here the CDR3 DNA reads TGTGCCAGCTCACCGGGGACAGTATATGAAGCTTTCTTT. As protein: CASSPGTVYEAFF.

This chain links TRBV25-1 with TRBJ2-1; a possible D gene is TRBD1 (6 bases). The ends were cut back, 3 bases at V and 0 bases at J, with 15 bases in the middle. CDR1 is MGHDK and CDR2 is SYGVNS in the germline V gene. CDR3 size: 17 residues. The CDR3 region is CASSDYRESFSYNEQFF. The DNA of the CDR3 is TGTGCCAGCAGTGACTACAGGGAATCATTCTCCTACAATGAGCAGTTCTTC. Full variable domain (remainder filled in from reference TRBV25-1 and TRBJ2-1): EADIYQTPRYLVIGTGKKITLECSQTMGHDKMYWYQQDPGMELHLIHYSYGVNSTEKGDLSSESTVSRIRTEHFPLTLESARPSHTSQYLCASSDYRESFSYNEQFFGPGTRLTVL.

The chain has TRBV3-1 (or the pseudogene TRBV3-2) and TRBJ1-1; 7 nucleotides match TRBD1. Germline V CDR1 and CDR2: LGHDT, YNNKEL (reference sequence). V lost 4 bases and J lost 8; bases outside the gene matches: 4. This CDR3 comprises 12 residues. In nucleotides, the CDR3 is TGTGCCAGCAGCCCCCGGACAGGCGAAGCTTTCTTT. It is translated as CASSPRTGEAFF.

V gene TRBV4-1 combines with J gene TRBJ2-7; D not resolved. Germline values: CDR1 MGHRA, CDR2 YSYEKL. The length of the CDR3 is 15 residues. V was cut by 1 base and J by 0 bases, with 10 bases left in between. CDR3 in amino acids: CASSQGTASSYEQYF. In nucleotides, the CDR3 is TGCGCCAGCAGCCAAGGGACGGCGAGCTCCTACGAGCAGTACTTC.

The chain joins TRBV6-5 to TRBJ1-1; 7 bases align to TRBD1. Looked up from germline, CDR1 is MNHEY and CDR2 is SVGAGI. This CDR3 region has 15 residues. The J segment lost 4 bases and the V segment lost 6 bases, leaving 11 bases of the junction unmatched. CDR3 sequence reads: CASRQGPGVATEAFF. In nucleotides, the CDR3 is TGTGCCAGCAGACAGGGGCCGGGCGTTGCCACTGAAGCTTTCTTT.

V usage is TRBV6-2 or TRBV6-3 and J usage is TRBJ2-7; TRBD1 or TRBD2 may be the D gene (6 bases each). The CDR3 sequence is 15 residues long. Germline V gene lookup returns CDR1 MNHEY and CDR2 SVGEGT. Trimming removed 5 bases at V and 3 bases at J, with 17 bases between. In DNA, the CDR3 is TGTGCCAGCAGTAACAAGGGGGGATCGAACTACGAGCAGTACTTC. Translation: CASSNKGGSNYEQYF.

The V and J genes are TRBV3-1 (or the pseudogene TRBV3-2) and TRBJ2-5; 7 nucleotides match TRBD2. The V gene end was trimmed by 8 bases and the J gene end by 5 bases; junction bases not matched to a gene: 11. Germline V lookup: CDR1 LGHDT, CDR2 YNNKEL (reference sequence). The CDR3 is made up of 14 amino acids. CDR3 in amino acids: CASRNLAVPETQYF. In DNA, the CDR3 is TGTGCCAGCCGGAACCTAGCGGTACCCGAGACCCAGTACTTC.

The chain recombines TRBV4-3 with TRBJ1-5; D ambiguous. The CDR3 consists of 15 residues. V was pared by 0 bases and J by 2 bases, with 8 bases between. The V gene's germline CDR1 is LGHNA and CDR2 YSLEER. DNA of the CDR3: TGCGCCAGCAGCCAAGATGGGCAGCGCAATCAGCCCCAGCATTTT. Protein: CASSQDGQRNQPQHF.

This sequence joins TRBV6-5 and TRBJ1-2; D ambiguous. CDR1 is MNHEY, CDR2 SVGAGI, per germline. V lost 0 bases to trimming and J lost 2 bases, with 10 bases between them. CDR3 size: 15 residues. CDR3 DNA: TGTGCCAGCAGTTACTCCGCTGGGGAAAACTATGGCTACACCTTC. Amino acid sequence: CASSYSAGENYGYTF.

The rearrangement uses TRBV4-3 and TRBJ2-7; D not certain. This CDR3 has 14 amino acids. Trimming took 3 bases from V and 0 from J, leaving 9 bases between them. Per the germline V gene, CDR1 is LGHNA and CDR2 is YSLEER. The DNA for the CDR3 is TGCGCCAGCAGCCAGAATATGGGCTCCTACGAGCAGTACTTC. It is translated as CASSQNMGSYEQYF.

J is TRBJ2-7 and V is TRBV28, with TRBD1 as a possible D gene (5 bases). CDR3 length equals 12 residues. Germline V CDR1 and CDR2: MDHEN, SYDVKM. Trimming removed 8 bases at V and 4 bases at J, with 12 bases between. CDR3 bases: TGTGCCAGCCACCAAGGGGTTTACGAGCAGTACTTC. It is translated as CASHQGVYEQYF.

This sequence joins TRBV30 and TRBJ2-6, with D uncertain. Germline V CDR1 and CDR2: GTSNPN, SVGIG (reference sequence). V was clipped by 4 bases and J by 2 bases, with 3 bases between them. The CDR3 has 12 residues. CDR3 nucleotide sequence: TGTGCCTGGACGACTGGGGCCAACGTCCTGACTTTC. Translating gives CAWTTGANVLTF.

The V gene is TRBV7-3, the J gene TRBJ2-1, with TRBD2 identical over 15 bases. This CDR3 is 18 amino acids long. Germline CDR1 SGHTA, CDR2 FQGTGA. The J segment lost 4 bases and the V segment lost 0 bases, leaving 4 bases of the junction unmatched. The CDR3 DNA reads TGTGCCAGCAGCTTAACGTCAGGGACTAGCGGGGGGTACAATGAGCAGTTCTTC. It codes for CASSLTSGTSGGYNEQFF.